This passage covers 21 T cell receptor beta chains from one sample sequenced in a study of beta chain features in type 1 diabetes. The isolated RNA, all of it, was reverse transcribed, so expressed TCRB transcripts were what got sequenced. Data came from immunoSEQ multiplex PCR; TCRdb stores just in-frame clones and leaves some out. The data contain roughly 610,000 clones, roughly a sixth of them seen just once; the ten biggest clones take up approximately 0.087%. The specimen was naive CD4+ T cells from blood. The receptors stem from a man younger than 30 in good health.

V is TRBV18 and J is TRBJ1-1; D may be TRBD1 (6 bases). CDR3 length: 17 amino acids. The V end was cut by 3 bases, the J end by 1 base, with 18 bases between. CDR1 and CDR2 (germline): KGHSH, LQKENI. The CDR3 sequence: CASSPQGSTGRNTEAFF. The CDR3 coding sequence is TGTGCCAGCTCACCTCAGGGGTCTACGGGGCGGAACACTGAAGCTTTCTTT.

Notes on this clone: Being one base from a much bigger clone, this may be a read error. The V gene is TRBV13, the J gene TRBJ2-5, with D unclear. The J call could be wrong; TRBJ2-7 is a better fit for the DNA end. Germline-derived CDR1 and CDR2 are PRHDT and FYEKMQ (reference sequence). This CDR3 is built from 11 residues. As DNA, the CDR3 is TGTGCCAGCAGCTTATCTTACGAGCAGTACTTC. It is translated as CASSLSYEQYF.

The rearrangement joins TRBV5-4 to TRBJ2-3; 8 bases match TRBD2. J was trimmed by 4 bases and V by 0 bases; bases with no gene match: 13. The germline CDR1 and CDR2 sequences are SGHNT and YYREEE (reference sequence). The CDR3 covers 18 residues. This CDR3 is CASSLAMTSRGGADTQYF. The CDR3 coding sequence is TGTGCCAGCAGCTTGGCCATGACGTCTCGGGGGGGCGCAGATACGCAGTATTTT.

This clone was observed a handful of times. The V gene is TRBV14, the J gene TRBJ2-7; maybe TRBD1 (5 bases). The CDR3 length is 15 residues. CDR1 is SGHDN and CDR2 is FVKESK in the germline V gene. V gave up 0 bases and J gave up 0 bases, with 9 bases separating them. This CDR3 reads CASSQELQVSYEQYF. The CDR3 nucleotides are TGTGCCAGCAGCCAAGAATTACAGGTCTCCTACGAGCAGTACTTC.

The V call is TRBV19, the J call TRBJ1-1; no clear D. This CDR3 comprises 13 residues. V was shortened by 7 bases and J by 1 base, with 10 bases between the two germline ends. Germline loops: CDR1 LNHDA, CDR2 SQIVND (reference sequence). The CDR3 nucleotides are TGTGCCAGTAAGGACCCCCCGAACACTGAAGCTTTCTTT. Translating gives CASKDPPNTEAFF. The variable domain in full, completed from reference TRBV19 and TRBJ1-1, reads DGGITQSPKYLFRKEGQNVTLSCEQNLNHDAMYWYRQDPGQGLRLIYYSQIVNDFQKGDIAEGYSVSREKKESFPLTVTSAQKNPTAFYLCASKDPPNTEAFFGQGTRLTVV.

The chain has TRBV27 and TRBJ1-4, with TRBD1 as a possible D gene (5 bases). The CDR3 runs to 14 residues. Deletions cut 6 bases from V and 8 bases from J, with 16 bases between. Germline CDR1 and CDR2: MNHEY and SMNVEV (reference sequence). CDR3 DNA sequence: TGTGCCAGCAGGGGGACGGGGGTTGGGGAAAAACTGTTTTTT. The encoded protein is CASRGTGVGEKLFF.

This clone was detected only a few times. This chain links TRBV9 with TRBJ2-1; D not resolved. Deletions cut 0 bases from V and 3 bases from J, with 22 bases between. The length of the CDR3 is 19 residues. CDR1 is SGDLS, CDR2 YYNGEE, per germline. CDR3 sequence reads: CASSVGAQSALLGYNEQFF. CDR3 in DNA: TGTGCCAGCAGCGTAGGCGCCCAAAGCGCCCTTCTGGGCTACAATGAGCAGTTCTTC.

The chain couples TRBV28 to TRBJ1-6; D might be TRBD1 (5 bases). The V gene's germline CDR1 is MDHEN and CDR2 SYDVKM. The CDR3 is 15 residues long. Trimming pared 1 base from V and 10 bases from J, leaving 14 bases between. The DNA of the CDR3 is TGTGCCAGCAGTTTATCGGGGGTAGTCGGATCACCCCTCCACTTT. Translation: CASSLSGVVGSPLHF.

V and J are TRBV7-9 and TRBJ1-4; tentatively, D is TRBD1 (6 bases). The CDR3 has 14 residues. Germline-derived CDR1 and CDR2 are SEHNR and FQNEAQ (reference sequence). Trimming removed 4 bases from V and 8 bases from J, with 14 bases in between. The DNA of the CDR3 is TGTGCCAGCAGCTCGCCATCCAGGGGCGAAAAACTGTTTTTT. The encoded protein is CASSSPSRGEKLFF.

J is TRBJ2-7 and V is TRBV5-6; 11 bases are shared with TRBD1. V lost 6 bases to trimming and J lost 3 bases; unmatched junction nucleotides: 8. There are 15 residues in the CDR3. CDR1 SGHDT and CDR2 YYEEEE come from the germline V gene. This CDR3 reads CASNRPGTGGYEQYF. CDR3 nucleotides: TGTGCCAGCAACCGGCCTGGGACAGGGGGCTACGAGCAGTACTTC.

The rearrangement uses TRBV6-5 and TRBJ1-2; D remains ambiguous. The ends were cut back, 10 bases at V and 6 bases at J, with 21 bases in the middle. This CDR3 is 14 amino acids long. Germline loops: CDR1 MNHEY, CDR2 SVGAGI. CDR3 sequence (DNA): TGTGCCAAGGGCCAGAGCCCCATCCTCCATGGCTACACCTTC. Protein sequence: CAKGQSPILHGYTF.

This clone was seen more than once but under ten times. This chain links TRBV5-1 with TRBJ2-5; tentative D call: TRBD2 (6 bases). Trimming cost V 1 base and J 3 bases, with 16 bases left between them. The CDR3 is made up of 16 amino acids. Germline V gene lookup returns CDR1 SGHRS and CDR2 YFSETQ. As DNA, the CDR3 is TGCGCCAGCAGCTTGTTGTCGCTAGCGAGGGAAGAGACCCAGTACTTC. This encodes CASSLLSLAREETQYF. The complete variable domain, with remaining parts taken from reference TRBV5-1 and TRBJ2-5, reads KAGVTQTPRYLIKTRGQQVTLSCSPISGHRSVSWYQQTPGQGLQFLFEYFSETQRNKGNFPGRFSGRQFSNSRSEMNVSTLELGDSALYLCASSLLSLAREETQYFGPGTRLLVL.

This clone was seen a few times. The rearrangement links TRBV4-2 to TRBJ2-5, with D perhaps matching TRBD1 (6 bases). The CDR3 sequence is 14 residues long. The germline CDR1 and CDR2 sequences are LGHNA and YNFKEQ. The V gene lost 1 base and the J gene lost 6 bases, with 12 bases spanning the gap. The CDR3 DNA reads TGTGCCAGCAGCCAAGGGACAGCCAAGAAGACCCAGTACTTC. Amino acids: CASSQGTAKKTQYF.

The V call is TRBV4-2, the J call TRBJ2-4, with 9 bases lining up with TRBD2. Germline V gene lookup returns CDR1 LGHNA and CDR2 YNFKEQ. With 4 bases clipped from V and 6 bases from J, the junction kept 4 bases outside the gene matches. The CDR3 extends over 14 amino acids. The CDR3 coding sequence is TGTGCCAGCAGCCCGGGACTAGCCGGAAACATTCAGTACTTC. Amino acids: CASSPGLAGNIQYF.

This clone was seen more than once but under ten times. The chain uses TRBV28 and TRBJ2-5, with D possibly being TRBD2 (6 bases). CDR1 MDHEN and CDR2 SYDVKM come from the germline V gene. CDR3 length: 16 residues. V lost 3 bases, J lost 2 bases, and 16 bases lay in between. The CDR3 coding sequence is TGTGCCAGCAGTTTTGTCCGGGGGACGACACAAGAGACCCAGTACTTC. This encodes CASSFVRGTTQETQYF.

The rearrangement joins TRBV27 to TRBJ2-7; the match to TRBD1 covers 9 bases. Unmatched junction bases numbered 11, after V lost 5 bases and J lost 0 bases. The germline V gene encodes CDR1 MNHEY and CDR2 SMNVEV (reference sequence). This CDR3 region has 17 residues. CDR3 nucleotide sequence: TGTGCCAGCAGTCCAGCCGGGACAGGGCCGGGCTCCTACGAGCAGTACTTC. Amino acids: CASSPAGTGPGSYEQYF.

CDR3 loop: CASSIESYEQYF. The DNA of the CDR3 is TGTGCCAGTAGTATAGAAAGCTACGAGCAGTACTTC. The genes are TRBV19 and TRBJ2-7; no clear D. This CDR3 region has 12 residues. CDR1 is LNHDA, CDR2 SQIVND, per germline (reference sequence). V was clipped by 0 bases and J by 3 bases, with 3 bases between them.

This clone was counted only a few times. The V gene is TRBV4-3, the J gene TRBJ2-3; 9 nucleotides agree with TRBD2. V dropped 4 bases and J dropped 0; count of bases not matched to a gene: 2. This CDR3 has 15 residues. Germline CDR1 and CDR2: LGHNA and YSLEER. CDR3: CASSPSGGSTDTQYF. CDR3 DNA sequence: TGCGCCAGCAGCCCGAGCGGGGGGAGCACAGATACGCAGTATTTT.

This clone was seen repeatedly, ten times or more. This chain links TRBV10-3 with TRBJ2-1; D might be TRBD1 (6 bases). CDR1 and CDR2 (germline): ENHRY, SYGVKD. V lost 7 bases and J lost 9, with 10 bases in between. The CDR3 has 11 amino acids. CDR3 bases: TGTGCCATCACAGGGGTAGGTGAGCAGTTCTTC. Translation gives CAITGVGEQFF.

This clone has only a few counts. The chain carries TRBV4-2 and TRBJ1-1; tentatively, D is TRBD1 (5 bases). This CDR3 contains 16 residues. The V gene's germline CDR1 is LGHNA and CDR2 YNFKEQ. With 6 bases removed from V and 0 bases from J, the gap between germline ends came to 17 bases. CDR3 DNA: TGTGCCAGCAGGCTCGCAGACGGGGGGATGAACACTGAAGCTTTCTTT. Translated: CASRLADGGMNTEAFF.

The chain is built from TRBV2 and TRBJ2-1, with 7 bases matching TRBD2. In germline, CDR1 is SNHLY, CDR2 FYNNEI. The V segment lost 7 bases and the J segment 3 bases; nucleotides outside the gene matches: 12. The CDR3 length is 16 residues. In DNA form, the CDR3 reads TGTGCCAGCAAATCCAGCGGGGCTTTCGTCTACAATGAGCAGTTCTTC. Its protein is CASKSSGAFVYNEQFF.